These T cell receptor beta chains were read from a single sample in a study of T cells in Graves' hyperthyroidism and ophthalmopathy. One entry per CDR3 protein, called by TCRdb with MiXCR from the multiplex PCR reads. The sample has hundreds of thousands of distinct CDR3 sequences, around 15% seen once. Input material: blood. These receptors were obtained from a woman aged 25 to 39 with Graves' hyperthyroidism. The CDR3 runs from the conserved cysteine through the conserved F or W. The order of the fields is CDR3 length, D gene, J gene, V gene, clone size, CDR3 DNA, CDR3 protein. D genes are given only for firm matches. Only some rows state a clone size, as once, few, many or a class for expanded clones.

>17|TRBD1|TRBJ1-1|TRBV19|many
TGTGCCAGTAGTATAAACCCAAGGACAGGGCTGAACACTGAAGCTTTCTTT
CASSINPRTGLNTEAFF
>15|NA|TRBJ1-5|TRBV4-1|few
TGCGCCAGCAGCCAAGTAGGACAAAGCAATCAGCCCCAGCATTTT
CASSQVGQSNQPQHF
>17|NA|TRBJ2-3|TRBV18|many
TGTGCCAGCTCACCACGCGGCTCCTCGGGAAACACAGATACGCAGTATTTT
CASSPRGSSGNTDTQYF
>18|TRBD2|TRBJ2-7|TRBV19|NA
TGTGCCAGTAGTAGGGCCGTCTTAGCGGGGGCACTCTCCTACGAGCAGTACTTC
CASSRAVLAGALSYEQYF
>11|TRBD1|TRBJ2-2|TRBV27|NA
TGTGCCACGGGACAGGGGTCGGAGCTGTTTTTT
CATGQGSELFF
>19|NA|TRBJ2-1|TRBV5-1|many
TGCGCCAGCAGCTTGGACCGTCCCTCTCCAAGGGGGAGCTACAATGAGCAGTTCTTC
CASSLDRPSPRGSYNEQFF
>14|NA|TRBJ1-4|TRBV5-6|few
TGTGCCAGCAGCGAAGGACAAGTTAATGAAAAACTGTTTTTT
CASSEGQVNEKLFF
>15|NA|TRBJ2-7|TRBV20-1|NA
TGCAGTGCTAGAGATCAGGACGTGAGCTCCTACGAGCAGTACTTC
CSARDQDVSSYEQYF
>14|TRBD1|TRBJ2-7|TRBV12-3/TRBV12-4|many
TGTGCCAGCAGTTTCGGGACAGCAAACTACGAGCAGTACTTC
CASSFGTANYEQYF
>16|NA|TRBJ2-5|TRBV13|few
TGTGCCAGCAGCTTCGGTTTAGTCAACGAACAAGAGACCCAGTACTTC
CASSFGLVNEQETQYF
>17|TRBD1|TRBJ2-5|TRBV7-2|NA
TGTGCCAGCAGCTTCCTCATCGGACAGGGGGTGGGAGAGACCCAGTACTTC
CASSFLIGQGVGETQYF
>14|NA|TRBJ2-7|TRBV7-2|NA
TGTGCCAGCAGCACCGGGAAAACCGTAGGCGAGCAGTACTTC
CASSTGKTVGEQYF
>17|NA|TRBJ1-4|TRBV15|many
TGTGCCACCAGCAGAGATGGACTGAGTGCAACTAATGAAAAACTGTTTTTT
CATSRDGLSATNEKLFF
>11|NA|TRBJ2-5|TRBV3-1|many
TGTGCCAGCAGCAGCCTGGGACGGGAGTACTTC
CASSSLGREYF
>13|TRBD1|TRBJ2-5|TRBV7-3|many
TGTGCCAGCAGTTTAACAGGGGAAGAGACCCAGTACTTC
CASSLTGEETQYF
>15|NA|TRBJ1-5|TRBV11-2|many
TGTGCCAGCAGCCCAGAGGGCAAAGGCAATCAGCCCCAGCATTTT
CASSPEGKGNQPQHF
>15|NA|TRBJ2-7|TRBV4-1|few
TGCGCCAGCAGCCAAGGAAGCGGGTTCCCTTACGAGCAGTACTTC
CASSQGSGFPYEQYF
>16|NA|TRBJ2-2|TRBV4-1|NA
TGCGCCAGCAGCCACGGAAGGGGAAACGGAAACGGGGAGCTGTTTTTT
CASSHGRGNGNGELFF
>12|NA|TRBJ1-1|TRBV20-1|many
TGCAGTGCTAGGGGAGGTTACACTGAAGCTTTCTTT
CSARGGYTEAFF
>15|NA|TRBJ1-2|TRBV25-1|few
TGTGCCAGCAGTGAAAGAATGAGCGGTTTCTATGGCTACACCTTC
CASSERMSGFYGYTF
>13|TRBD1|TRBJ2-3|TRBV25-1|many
TGTGCCAGCAGTATACAGGGGATAAATACGCAGTATTTT
CASSIQGINTQYF
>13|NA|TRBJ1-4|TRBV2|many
TGTGCCAGCAAGGTGTGGACTAATGAAAAACTGTTTTTT
CASKVWTNEKLFF
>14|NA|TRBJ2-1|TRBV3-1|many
TGTGCCAGCAGCCGCCTGGGACTTGACAATGAGCAGTTCTTC
CASSRLGLDNEQFF
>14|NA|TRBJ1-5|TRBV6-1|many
TGTGCCAGCTCCAGATTGGGGGTAAATCAGCCCCAGCATTTT
CASSRLGVNQPQHF
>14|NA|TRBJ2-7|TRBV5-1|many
TGCGCCAGCAGCTTGGAACTACCTCCCTACGAGCAGTACTTC
CASSLELPPYEQYF
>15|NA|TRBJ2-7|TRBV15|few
TGTGCCACCAGCAGATGGACGGGCGCCTTCGACGAGCAGTACTTC
CATSRWTGAFDEQYF
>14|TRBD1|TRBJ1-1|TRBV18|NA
TGTGCCAGCTCACCCGACAGGGGTCGGGCTGAAGCTTTCTTT
CASSPDRGRAEAFF
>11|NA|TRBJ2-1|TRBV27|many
TGTGCCAGCAGTACGGGGAATGAGCAGTTCTTC
CASSTGNEQFF
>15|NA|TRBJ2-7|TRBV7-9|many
TGTGCCAGCAGCCTGGGAGTCGGACACCTCGACGAGCAGTACTTC
CASSLGVGHLDEQYF
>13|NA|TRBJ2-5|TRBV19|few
TGTGCCAGTAGTATTTCTTCCCAGAGGGACCAGTACTTC
CASSISSQRDQYF
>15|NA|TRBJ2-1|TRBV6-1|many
TGTGCCAGCAGTGAATACGGCGGAGGACACAATGAGCAGTTCTTC
CASSEYGGGHNEQFF
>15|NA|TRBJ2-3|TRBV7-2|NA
TGTGCCAGCAGCAGAGGACGGTTAAGCACAGATACGCAGTATTTT
CASSRGRLSTDTQYF
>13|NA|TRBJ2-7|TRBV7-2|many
TGTGCCAGCAGCTTAGGGATTACTTACGAGCAGTACTTC
CASSLGITYEQYF
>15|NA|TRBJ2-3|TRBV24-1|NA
TGTGCCACCAGTGATGTCACTGGGGCCCCAGATAAGCAGTATTTT
CATSDVTGAPDKQYF
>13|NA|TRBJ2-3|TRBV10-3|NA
TGTGCCATCAGAAGGGGCTCCACAGATACGCAGTATTTT
CAIRRGSTDTQYF
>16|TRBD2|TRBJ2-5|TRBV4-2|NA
TGTGCCAGCAGCCAAGCTTCACTAGCGTCGACCGAGACCCAGTACTTC
CASSQASLASTETQYF
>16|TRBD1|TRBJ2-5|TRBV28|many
TGTGCCAGCAGTAAAGCTCCGGGACAGGGTTGGGAGACCCAGTACTTC
CASSKAPGQGWETQYF
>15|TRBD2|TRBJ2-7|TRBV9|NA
TGTGCCAGCAGCGTCGGGACTAGCGGCAACTACGAGCAGTACTTC
CASSVGTSGNYEQYF
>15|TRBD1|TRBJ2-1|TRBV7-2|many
TGTGCCAGCAGCCGGGGACAGGGGTTTTACAATGAGCAGTTCTTC
CASSRGQGFYNEQFF
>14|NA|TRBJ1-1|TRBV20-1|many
TGCAGTGCTAAAAAGGGGCTGGGGTATACTGAAGCTTTCTTT
CSAKKGLGYTEAFF
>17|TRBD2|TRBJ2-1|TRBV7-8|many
TGTGCCAGCAGCCAACTTAGGCGCGGGAGGTCCGGCGATGAGCAGTTCTTC
CASSQLRRGRSGDEQFF
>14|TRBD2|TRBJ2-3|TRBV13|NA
TGTGCCAGCAGCCGGGGGGATGACACAGATACGCAGTATTTT
CASSRGDDTDTQYF
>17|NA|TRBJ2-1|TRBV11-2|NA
TGTGCCAGCAGCTTGTATCCCCCCGGAGGGGGGTACAATGAGCAGTTCTTC
CASSLYPPGGGYNEQFF
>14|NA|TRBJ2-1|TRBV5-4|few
TGTGCCAGCAGAGGGGGAGGGCCTGTCGATGAGCAGTTCTTC
CASRGGGPVDEQFF
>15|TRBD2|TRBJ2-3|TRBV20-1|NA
TGCACCGGTACCCGGCGGGAGCTCGGCACAGATACGCAGTATTTT
CTGTRRELGTDTQYF
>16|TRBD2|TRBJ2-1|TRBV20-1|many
TGCAGTGCTGGATCCTCGCTAGCGGGAGTATCCAATGAGCAGTTCTTC
CSAGSSLAGVSNEQFF
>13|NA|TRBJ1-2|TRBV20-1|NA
TGCAGTGCCCCCATACCGGAGTCTTATGGCTACACCTTC
CSAPIPESYGYTF
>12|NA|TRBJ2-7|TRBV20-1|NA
TGCAGTGCTAGTCCCGGTATACCAGAGCAGTACTTC
CSASPGIPEQYF
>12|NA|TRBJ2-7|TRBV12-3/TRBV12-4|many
TGTGCCAGCAGTTTCGACACCTACGAGCAGTACTTC
CASSFDTYEQYF
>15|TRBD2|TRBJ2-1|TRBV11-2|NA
TGTGCCAGCAGCTCTCCACTAGCGGGAGGTTATGAGCAGTTCTTC
CASSSPLAGGYEQFF
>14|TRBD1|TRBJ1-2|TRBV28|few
TGTGCCATCCTCTTAACCGGGACAGGGAAACGCTACACCTTC
CAILLTGTGKRYTF
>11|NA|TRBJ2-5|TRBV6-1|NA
TGTGCCAGCAGGGAGGTGGAGACCCAGTACTTC
CASREVETQYF
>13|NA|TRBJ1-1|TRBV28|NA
TGTGCCAGCAGTTTGAAACGGAACACTAAAGCTTTCTTT
CASSLKRNTKAFF
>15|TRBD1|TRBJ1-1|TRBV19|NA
TGTGCCACCCGTTCGGGACAGGGACTAAACACTGAAGCTTTCTTT
CATRSGQGLNTEAFF
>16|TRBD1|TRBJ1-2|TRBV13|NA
TGTGCCAGCAGCTTATCCGGGAACAGGGGAGACTATGGCTACACCTTC
CASSLSGNRGDYGYTF